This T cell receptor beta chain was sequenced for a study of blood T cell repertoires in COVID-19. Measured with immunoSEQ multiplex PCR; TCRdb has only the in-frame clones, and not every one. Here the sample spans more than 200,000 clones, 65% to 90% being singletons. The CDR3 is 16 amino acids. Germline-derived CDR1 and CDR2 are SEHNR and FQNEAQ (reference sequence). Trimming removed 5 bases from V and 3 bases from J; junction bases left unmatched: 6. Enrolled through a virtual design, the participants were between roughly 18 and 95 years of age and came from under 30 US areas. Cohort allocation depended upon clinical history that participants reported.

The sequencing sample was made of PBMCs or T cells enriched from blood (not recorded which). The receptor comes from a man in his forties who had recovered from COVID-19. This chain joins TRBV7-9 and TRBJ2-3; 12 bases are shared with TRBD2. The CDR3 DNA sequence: TGTGCCAGCAGCAGGACTAGCGGGGCCAGAACAGATACGCAGTATTTT. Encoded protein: CASSRTSGARTDTQYF.